Listed below are T cell receptor beta chains from one sample, sequenced in a study of OX40 agonist ivuxolimab in advanced cancers. TCRdb keeps only in-frame clones here, not all; method: immunoSEQ multiplex PCR. The data hold 65,000 to 95,000 clones, with roughly nine tenths observed a single time. The source material was CD4+ or CD8+ T cells sorted from blood, sampled in a trial of the OX40 agonist ivuxolimab. These receptors were taken from an adult with an advanced solid tumor such as melanoma, head and neck, liver or kidney cancer. Each CDR3 is given with its conserved first and last residue. The D gene is left open where the match is weak. The size field is filled for only some rows; it gives once, few, many or a size class.

>.|TRBJ1-4|TRBV13|once
CASSPRRGEKLFF
TGTGCCAGCAGCCCTAGGAGGGGTGAAAAACTGTTTTTT
>TRBD1|TRBJ2-2|TRBV19|.
CASRDRENYGELFF
TGTGCCAGTAGGGACAGGGAGAACTACGGGGAGCTGTTTTTT
>.|TRBJ1-1|TRBV6-5|once
CASSYGGTEAFF
TGTGCCAGCAGTTACGGGGGCACTGAAGCTTTCTTT
>TRBD1|TRBJ1-5|TRBV5-4|few
CASSLDRANQPQHF
TGTGCCAGCAGCTTAGACAGGGCCAATCAGCCCCAGCATTTT
>.|TRBJ1-1|TRBV2|.
CASRASLNTEAFF
TGTGCCAGCCGGGCTTCATTGAACACTGAAGCTTTCTTT
>.|TRBJ1-2|TRBV19|.
CASSFAGYNYGYTF
TGTGCCAGTAGTTTCGCAGGGTACAACTATGGCTACACCTTC
>TRBD1|TRBJ2-3|TRBV29-1|.
CSVLGQGGTDTQYF
TGCAGCGTTCTGGGACAGGGAGGTACAGATACGCAGTATTTT
>.|TRBJ1-2|TRBV27|.
CASSLGAGVVYGYTF
TGTGCCAGCAGTTTGGGGGCAGGGGTAGTGTATGGCTACACCTTC
>TRBD1|TRBJ2-7|TRBV28|.
CASSLVDRGSYEQYF
TGTGCCAGCAGCCTTGTAGACAGGGGATCCTACGAGCAGTACTTC
>.|TRBJ1-2|TRBV28|few
CASSLSGSRDYGYTF
TGTGCCAGCAGTTTGTCAGGGTCAAGAGACTATGGCTACACCTTC
>TRBD2|TRBJ2-2|TRBV6-6|.
CASSYGRAGAGELFF
TGTGCCAGCAGTTACGGGAGGGCCGGGGCCGGGGAGCTGTTTTTT
>TRBD1|TRBJ1-1|TRBV5-1|once
CASRRDSSNTEAFF
TGCGCCAGCAGACGGGACAGCTCGAACACTGAAGCTTTCTTT
>.|TRBJ1-2|TRBV6-6|.
CASSYGQGSYGYTF
TGTGCCAGCAGTTACGGGCAGGGGAGCTATGGCTACACCTTC
>TRBD1|TRBJ1-1|TRBV18|.
CASSPRQGAETFF
TGTGCCAGCTCACCAAGGCAGGGGGCGGAAACTTTCTTT
>.|TRBJ2-5|TRBV5-1|.
CASSLGLAKETQYF
TGCGCCAGCAGCTTGGGGCTAGCCAAAGAGACCCAGTACTTC
>.|TRBJ2-3|TRBV28|.
CASSFLGEGWGTQYF
TGTGCCAGCAGTTTTTTGGGCGAAGGGTGGGGTACGCAGTATTTT
>.|TRBJ2-5|TRBV28|.
CASTQGLETQYF
TGTGCCAGCACCCAGGGGTTAGAGACCCAGTACTTC
>.|TRBJ1-2|TRBV5-1|once
CASSLRASLPAAGGYTF
TGCGCCAGCAGCCTGAGGGCTTCCCTGCCGGCGGCAGGGGGCTACACCTTC
>.|TRBJ2-7|TRBV14|.
CASSQVGGYYEQYF
TGTGCCAGCAGCCAAGTCGGTGGGTACTACGAGCAGTACTTC
>.|TRBJ1-3|TRBV28|.
CASSLYRPGSSGNTIYF
TGTGCCAGCAGTTTATACCGACCGGGGAGCTCTGGAAACACCATATATTTT
>TRBD1|TRBJ2-7|TRBV18|.
CASSPPGTGRYEQYF
TGTGCCAGCTCACCCCCCGGGACAGGGAGGTACGAGCAGTACTTC
>.|TRBJ1-1|TRBV18|.
CASSPQGGAFF
TGTGCCAGCTCACCCCAAGGGGGAGCTTTCTTT
>.|TRBJ2-7|TRBV7-6|.
CASSLARGFTYEQYF
TGTGCCAGCAGCTTAGCTAGGGGATTTACATACGAGCAGTACTTC
>TRBD2|TRBJ2-7|TRBV28|.
CASTDLAESYEQYF
TGTGCCAGCACCGATCTAGCGGAATCCTACGAGCAGTACTTC
>TRBD2|TRBJ2-2|TRBV9|.
CASSVETAGDTGELFF
TGTGCCAGCAGCGTAGAAACAGCGGGAGACACCGGGGAGCTGTTTTTT
>.|TRBJ2-7|TRBV15|.
CATSRDHPYEQYF
TGTGCCACCAGCAGAGATCACCCCTACGAGCAGTACTTC
>.|TRBJ1-1|TRBV5-1|.
CASSLTEWGGWTEAFF
TGCGCCAGCAGCTTGACGGAGTGGGGGGGCTGGACTGAAGCTTTCTTT
>.|TRBJ1-2|TRBV7-9|.
CASTRDLIRKNYGYTF
TGTGCCAGCACCCGAGACCTTATACGGAAAAACTATGGCTACACCTTC
>.|TRBJ1-4|TRBV28|.
CASFWNEKLFF
TGTGCCAGCTTTTGGAATGAAAAACTGTTTTTT
>TRBD1|TRBJ1-5|TRBV28|.
CASSFTGGGKKPQHF
TGTGCCAGCAGTTTCACAGGGGGCGGGAAGAAGCCCCAGCATTTT
>.|TRBJ1-1|TRBV5-4|.
CASSPGLGRATEAFF
TGTGCCAGCAGCCCCGGACTGGGGCGGGCCACTGAAGCTTTCTTT
>.|TRBJ1-6|TRBV11-2|once
CASSPGQYSPLHF
TGTGCCAGCAGCCCAGGACAGTATTCACCCCTCCACTTT
>TRBD2|TRBJ2-7|TRBV2|once
CASSADWGGSYEQYF
TGTGCCAGCAGCGCGGACTGGGGGGGTTCCTACGAGCAGTACTTC
>TRBD1|TRBJ2-6|TRBV5-6|.
CASSLWTGHTVLTF
TGTGCCAGCAGCTTATGGACAGGGCACACCGTCCTGACTTTC
>.|TRBJ2-5|TRBV6-6|.
CASSLFETQYF
TGTGCCAGCAGTCTTTTCGAGACCCAGTACTTC
>TRBD2|TRBJ2-3|TRBV7-2|.
CASSPSSGPSTDTQYF
TGTGCCAGCAGCCCCTCTAGCGGTCCTAGCACAGATACGCAGTATTTT
>.|TRBJ1-6|TRBV2|.
CASKYRQAPSPLHF
TGTGCCAGCAAGTACAGACAGGCACCCTCACCCCTCCACTTT
>.|TRBJ2-7|TRBV15|.
CATSREAPAYEQYF
TGTGCCACCAGCAGAGAGGCGCCCGCCTACGAGCAGTACTTC
>TRBD2|TRBJ2-5|TRBV5-1|.
CASSVLGTSGPLAQYF
TGCGCCAGCAGCGTCTTGGGGACTAGCGGGCCTCTGGCCCAGTACTTC
>TRBD2|TRBJ2-2|TRBV19|.
CASSNWWLAGDGTGELFF
TGTGCCAGTAGTAATTGGTGGCTAGCGGGAGATGGCACCGGGGAGCTGTTTTTT
>.|TRBJ1-6|TRBV2|.
CASSETSHNSPLHF
TGTGCCAGCAGTGAAACATCCCATAATTCACCCCTCCACTTT
>TRBD2|TRBJ2-2|TRBV18|.
CASSPPPGTSGGAHTGELFF
TGTGCCAGCTCACCCCCCCCTGGGACTAGCGGGGGGGCCCACACCGGGGAGCTGTTTTTT
>.|TRBJ2-7|TRBV7-9|.
CASSHTTVWDEQYF
TGTGCCAGCAGTCATACGACAGTCTGGGACGAGCAGTACTTC
>.|TRBJ1-2|TRBV7-9|.
CASSLTGDYGYTF
TGTGCCAGCAGCTTAACGGGAGACTATGGCTACACCTTC
>.|TRBJ2-1|TRBV7-9|.
CASSFKGPEQFF
TGTGCCAGCAGCTTTAAGGGCCCGGAGCAGTTCTTC
>TRBD2|TRBJ2-1|TRBV11-3|.
CASSRGLATNNEQFF
TGTGCCAGCAGCCGTGGACTAGCGACTAACAATGAGCAGTTCTTC
>TRBD1|TRBJ2-7|TRBV6-6|.
CASSRGQGWYEQYF
TGTGCCAGCAGTCGCGGACAGGGTTGGTACGAGCAGTACTTC
>TRBD1|TRBJ1-2|TRBV7-9|.
CASQSGNQGDYGYTF
TGTGCCAGCCAATCGGGGAACCAGGGGGACTATGGCTACACCTTC
>.|TRBJ2-5|TRBV29-1|.
CSVVRVETQYF
TGCAGCGTTGTCAGGGTTGAGACCCAGTACTTC
>.|TRBJ2-5|TRBV6-5|.
CASSYSGTRGTQYF
TGTGCCAGCAGTTACTCTGGGACCCGGGGGACCCAGTACTTC
>.|TRBJ1-5|TRBV10-1|.
CASSSRQPQHF
TGCGCCAGCAGTTCGCGTCAGCCCCAGCATTTT